These 27 T cell receptor beta chains came from one sample sequenced in a study of T cell clones after liver transplantation. Assay used: immunoSEQ multiplex PCR; TCRdb lists only in-frame clones, some missing. The sample shows some 70,000 clones, 75% to 90% of them seen only once. The material was CD4+ T cells from blood, obtained before liver transplant. These receptors came from a human donor who received a liver transplant.

In nucleotides, the CDR3 is TGTGCCAGGAGTTTCTACAGGGAACACGAGCAGTACTTC. The encoded protein is CARSFYREHEQYF. J is TRBJ2-7 and V is TRBV19; D is possibly TRBD1 (6 bases). The CDR3 loop spans 13 amino acids. Trimming stripped 9 bases from V and 5 bases from J, with 17 bases between. Germline CDR1 is LNHDA and CDR2 is SQIVND (reference sequence).

This chain connects TRBV28 to TRBJ1-2; a weak D match, TRBD1 (5 bases). Trimming pared 9 bases from V and 0 bases from J, leaving 14 bases between. The CDR3 extends over 14 amino acids. Germline CDR1 and CDR2: MDHEN and SYDVKM. In DNA, the CDR3 is TGTGCCAGTGAGAGAGGGGCCGCTAACTATGGCTACACCTTC. As protein: CASERGAANYGYTF.

The rearrangement joins TRBV5-4 to TRBJ1-1; D is ambiguous. V was trimmed by 4 bases and J by 5 bases, leaving 15 bases between them. This CDR3 comprises 14 residues. CDR1 and CDR2 (germline): SGHNT, YYREEE (reference sequence). As DNA, the CDR3 is TGTGCCAGCAGCCCCCATCCGGACGGTACTGAAGCTTTCTTT. Encoded protein: CASSPHPDGTEAFF.

The genes are TRBV7-7 and TRBJ2-2, with D hard to call. This CDR3 has 14 amino acids. V was shortened by 2 bases and J by 2 bases, with 6 bases between the two germline ends. Germline lookup yields CDR1 SSHAT and CDR2 FNYEAQ (reference sequence). CDR3 in amino acids: CASSLNPNTGELFF. DNA of the CDR3: TGTGCCAGCAGCTTAAATCCCAACACCGGGGAGCTGTTTTTT.

The V call is TRBV14, the J call TRBJ1-6, with 8 bases identical to TRBD1. The CDR3 consists of 16 residues. Germline assignment: CDR1 SGHDN and CDR2 FVKESK. J was trimmed by 6 bases and V by 3 bases; bases with no gene match: 7. The CDR3 DNA sequence: TGTGCCAGCAGCCATAGGTGGCAGGGGGCTAATTCACCCCTCCACTTT. Residues: CASSHRWQGANSPLHF.

The chain uses TRBV12-5 and TRBJ1-5; D gene uncertain. Germline-derived CDR1 and CDR2 are LGHNT and FRNRAP. V was clipped by 7 bases and J by 5 bases, with 12 bases between them. The CDR3 has 13 amino acids. The CDR3: CASANSGDQPQHF. Here the CDR3 DNA reads TGTGCTAGTGCCAATAGTGGCGATCAGCCCCAGCATTTT.

This chain joins TRBV20-1 and TRBJ2-1; D remains ambiguous. The CDR3 is 11 amino acids. Germline assignment: CDR1 DFQATT and CDR2 SNEGSKA (reference sequence). Trimming stripped 5 bases from V and 2 bases from J, with 4 bases between. This CDR3 is CSAPPYNEQFF. CDR3 sequence (DNA): TGCAGTGCTCCCCCCTACAATGAGCAGTTCTTC.

This chain joins TRBV6-1 and TRBJ1-4, with 8 positions matching TRBD1. The trim removed 5 bases at V and 5 bases at J, leaving 7 bases unmatched. Germline CDR1 is MNHNS and CDR2 is SASEGT. CDR3 size: 15 residues. The CDR3 bases are TGTGCCAGCAGTCCTCGACAGGGGTCAAATGAAAAACTGTTTTTT. It encodes CASSPRQGSNEKLFF.

The chain is built from TRBV18 and TRBJ2-7; D may be TRBD1 (6 bases). The length of the CDR3 is 13 residues. Trimming pared 3 bases from V and 7 bases from J, leaving 13 bases between. Germline CDR1 and CDR2: KGHSH and LQKENI. Here the CDR3 reads CASSPTTGREQYF. The DNA of the CDR3 is TGTGCCAGCTCACCGACCACAGGGCGGGAGCAGTACTTC.

The rearrangement joins TRBV14 to TRBJ2-1; the D is unclear. This CDR3 region has 16 residues. V gave up 1 base and J gave up 5 bases, with 15 bases separating them. Germline V gene sequence: CDR1 SGHDN, CDR2 FVKESK. DNA of the CDR3: TGTGCCAGCAGCCAAGCGGCTTACGGGTACAACAATGAGCAGTTCTTC. Its translation is CASSQAAYGYNNEQFF.

The chain combines TRBV6-5 with TRBJ2-3; 7 bases match TRBD2. Losses at the gene ends were 1 base for V and 0 bases for J; bases not matched to a gene: 4. The CDR3 runs to 16 residues. Germline V gives CDR1 MNHEY, CDR2 SVGAGI. CDR3 bases: TGTGCCAGCAGTTACTTGACTAGCCCAAGCACAGATACGCAGTATTTT. Its translation: CASSYLTSPSTDTQYF.

This clone has just a few counts. J is TRBJ1-2 and V is TRBV19; TRBD1 matches at 7 bases. The CDR3 has 13 residues. The J segment lost 6 bases and the V segment lost 4 bases, leaving 5 bases of the junction unmatched. The germline CDR1 and CDR2 sequences are LNHDA and SQIVND (reference sequence). The CDR3 nucleotides are TGTGCCAGTAGTAAGGGACAGTTCGATGGCTACACCTTC. Translation: CASSKGQFDGYTF.

This chain joins TRBV5-1 and TRBJ1-1, with 7 bases that match TRBD1. The germline V gene encodes CDR1 SGHRS and CDR2 YFSETQ. The CDR3 totals 13 residues. V dropped 3 bases and J dropped 6; count of bases not matched to a gene: 5. Here the CDR3 reads CASSSGQTSEAFF. CDR3 DNA: TGCGCCAGCAGCTCGGGACAGACATCTGAAGCTTTCTTT.

The chain has TRBV28 and TRBJ2-1; 10 bases align to TRBD1. CDR1 and CDR2 from the germline V gene are MDHEN and SYDVKM. The CDR3 has 17 amino acids. Germline trimming cut 2 bases from V and 3 bases from J; bases unmatched to any gene: 7. The CDR3 nucleotides read TGTGCCAGCAGTTTAGACCCGGGACAGGGGCTCTACAATGAGCAGTTCTTC. Translation: CASSLDPGQGLYNEQFF.

This chain links TRBV6-5 with TRBJ2-7; 9 nucleotides align to TRBD1. Germline V gene data show CDR1 as MNHEY and CDR2 as SVGAGI. V gave up 10 bases and J gave up 3 bases; unmatched junction bases: 13. CDR3 length: 15 amino acids. The CDR3 DNA sequence: TGTGCCACCTCACCAGGACAGGGGAGAGTCTACGAGCAGTACTTC. It codes for CATSPGQGRVYEQYF.

This sequence joins TRBV7-9 and TRBJ2-6; D is uncertain. This CDR3 contains 13 residues. V lost 7 bases and J lost 2, with 6 bases in between. Germline CDR1 reads SEHNR; CDR2 reads FQNEAQ (reference sequence). The CDR3 bases are TGTGCCAGCACCAGGACTGGGGCCAACGTCCTGACTTTC. Translated: CASTRTGANVLTF.

V gene TRBV4-1 combines with J gene TRBJ2-7; D unresolved. CDR1 and CDR2 from the germline V gene are MGHRA and YSYEKL. This CDR3 comprises 15 residues. Trimming pared 0 bases from V and 3 bases from J, leaving 12 bases between. The CDR3 coding sequence is TGCGCCAGCAGCCAAGATAACAACAGATACTACGAGCAGTACTTC. This encodes CASSQDNNRYYEQYF.

The chain couples TRBV2 to TRBJ1-1; D gene ambiguous. Trimming left V 8 bases short and J 2 bases short, with 18 bases between. Germline CDR1 reads SNHLY; CDR2 reads FYNNEI. CDR3 size: 15 residues. The CDR3 sequence is CASGKRRGDNTEAFF. CDR3 bases: TGTGCCAGCGGTAAACGGAGAGGAGATAACACTGAAGCTTTCTTT.

This chain uses TRBV28 with TRBJ1-3; D remains unclear. V was pared by 10 bases and J by 2 bases, with 21 bases between. The CDR3 spans 16 residues. Germline V gene lookup returns CDR1 MDHEN and CDR2 SYDVKM. DNA of the CDR3: TGTGCCACAACGAAGGGCCCCACCATAGCTGGAAACACCATATATTTT. Translation: CATTKGPTIAGNTIYF.

The V gene is TRBV10-1, the J gene TRBJ1-4; a possible D gene is TRBD1 (5 bases). V was shortened by 8 bases and J by 1 base, with 14 bases between the two germline ends. CDR3 length equals 15 residues. Germline V gene sequence: CDR1 WNHNN, CDR2 SYGVQD (reference sequence). The CDR3 is CASRKTGVTNEKLFF. CDR3 DNA sequence: TGCGCCAGCCGCAAGACGGGGGTAACTAATGAAAAACTGTTTTTT.

This rearrangement joins TRBV5-1 to TRBJ2-3; TRBD2 is a possible D gene (7 bases). V was pared by 3 bases and J by 2 bases, with 28 bases between. There are 20 residues in the CDR3. Germline V gives CDR1 SGHRS, CDR2 YFSETQ. The CDR3 sequence: CASSSLRGGWTEGDTDTQYF. CDR3 bases: TGCGCCAGCAGCTCTTTAAGGGGGGGCTGGACAGAGGGAGACACAGATACGCAGTATTTT.

The V and J genes are TRBV2 and TRBJ2-3; D is possibly TRBD1 (5 bases). Trimming took 6 bases from V and 0 from J, leaving 10 bases between them. CDR1 and CDR2 (germline): SNHLY, FYNNEI. The CDR3 length is 14 residues. The CDR3: CASSDRISTDTQYF. CDR3 DNA: TGTGCCAGCAGCGACAGAATAAGCACAGATACGCAGTATTTT.

The chain joins TRBV6-5 to TRBJ1-5; D unclear. This CDR3 is built from 11 residues. V was shortened by 6 bases and J by 3 bases, with 3 bases between the two germline ends. CDR1 is MNHEY, CDR2 SVGAGI, per germline. CDR3 amino acids: CASSPNQPQHF. The CDR3 nucleotides are TGTGCCAGCAGCCCCAATCAGCCCCAGCATTTT.

The chain is built from TRBV28 and TRBJ2-1; a weak D match, TRBD2 (6 bases). The CDR3 covers 12 residues. V lost 1 base, J lost 12 bases, and 10 bases lay in between. Germline V gene lookup returns CDR1 MDHEN and CDR2 SYDVKM. For the CDR3, the DNA is TGTGCCAGCAGTTTATATGGGACTGTGCAGTTCTTC. Its protein is CASSLYGTVQFF. The whole variable domain, remainder taken from reference TRBV28 and TRBJ2-1, is DVKVTQSSRYLVKRTGEKVFLECVQDMDHENMFWYRQDPGLGLRLIYFSYDVKMKEKGDIPEGYSVSREKKERFSLILESASTNQTSMYLCASSLYGTVQFFGPGTRLTVL.

The chain couples TRBV5-6 to TRBJ2-3, with 11 bases aligning to TRBD1. The CDR3 consists of 16 residues. Germline V lookup: CDR1 SGHDT, CDR2 YYEEEE. The trim removed 4 bases at V and 5 bases at J, leaving 9 bases unmatched. The CDR3 reads CASSDTGTGGRDTQYF. The CDR3 coding sequence is TGTGCCAGCAGCGATACCGGGACAGGGGGAAGAGATACGCAGTATTTT.

The V call is TRBV10-3, the J call TRBJ1-4; D might be TRBD1 (6 bases). The CDR3 runs to 13 residues. Trimming stripped 6 bases from V and 5 bases from J, with 10 bases between. Germline assignment: CDR1 ENHRY and CDR2 SYGVKD. CDR3 coding DNA: TGTGCCATCAGCAGACAGGACAATGAAAAACTGTTTTTT. Protein sequence: CAISRQDNEKLFF.

The rearrangement uses TRBV7-8 and TRBJ2-6; D not certain. Trimming pared 2 bases from V and 0 bases from J, leaving 8 bases between. CDR1 is SGHVS and CDR2 is FQNEAQ in the germline V gene. CDR3 size: 16 residues. The CDR3 loop reads CASSLTQNSGANVLTF. In nucleotides, the CDR3 is TGTGCCAGCAGCTTAACACAAAACTCTGGGGCCAACGTCCTGACTTTC.